These 9 T cell receptor beta chains originate from one sample sequenced in a study of blood T cell repertoires in COVID-19. The assay was immunoSEQ multiplex PCR, and TCRdb's table has in-frame clones only and misses some. The sample consists of 270,000 or so clones, roughly 84% of them appearing once. The sequenced material came from peripheral blood. The receptors stem from a young woman with acute or convalescent COVID-19.

This rearrangement joins TRBV7-9 to TRBJ1-1, with D possibly TRBD1 on 6 matching bases. Germline lookup yields CDR1 SEHNR and CDR2 FQNEAQ (reference sequence). Trimming removed 4 bases at V and 2 bases at J, with 11 bases between. The CDR3 contains 14 residues. CDR3 sequence: CASSSRGHNTEAFF. As DNA, the CDR3 is TGTGCCAGCAGCTCCAGGGGCCATAACACTGAAGCTTTCTTT.

The rearrangement uses TRBV12-5 and TRBJ1-5; unclear D gene. Trimming took 4 bases from V and 5 from J, leaving 6 bases between them. This CDR3 spans 12 amino acids. CDR1 and CDR2 (germline): LGHNT, FRNRAP. The CDR3 reads CASGSSYQPQHF. DNA of the CDR3: TGTGCTAGTGGTTCCAGTTATCAGCCCCAGCATTTT.

V gene TRBV30 combines with J gene TRBJ2-5, with a tentative D call TRBD1 (6 bases). CDR1 is GTSNPN, CDR2 SVGIG, per germline (reference sequence). This CDR3 is built from 13 residues. V dropped 4 bases and J dropped 5 bases, with 14 bases sitting between them. The CDR3 reads CAWKGDIQETQYF. CDR3 DNA sequence: TGTGCCTGGAAGGGGGATATCCAGGAGACCCAGTACTTC.

The V gene is TRBV7-3, the J gene TRBJ2-3; weak D call: TRBD2 (5 bases). Germline V gene data show CDR1 as SGHTA and CDR2 as FQGTGA. The CDR3 covers 16 residues. The V end was cut by 4 bases, the J end by 0 bases, with 14 bases between. CDR3 sequence (DNA): TGTGCCAGCAGCTCACAAGCGGCTACTAGCACAGATACGCAGTATTTT. Translating gives CASSSQAATSTDTQYF.

This clone was recorded a few times. CDR3 amino acids: CASSPVPGQGGFSGNTIYF. CDR3 in DNA: TGTGCCAGCTCACCCGTCCCGGGACAGGGTGGCTTCTCTGGAAACACCATATATTTT. This chain uses TRBV18 with TRBJ1-3, with TRBD1 matching over 9 bases. The V gene's germline CDR1 is KGHSH and CDR2 LQKENI. The ends lost 3 bases at V and 0 bases at J; junction bases unmatched: 12. The CDR3 totals 19 residues.

The rearrangement uses TRBV5-1 and TRBJ1-5, with a tentative D call TRBD1 (5 bases). This CDR3 region has 14 residues. V lost 0 bases and J lost 7, with 11 bases in between. Germline assignment: CDR1 SGHRS and CDR2 YFSETQ. The CDR3 DNA reads TGCGCCAGCAGCTTGGAAGGGCAGGGCCAGCCCCAGCATTTT. Amino acids: CASSLEGQGQPQHF.

The chain links TRBV28 to TRBJ1-5; D gene ambiguous. Germline CDR1 is MDHEN and CDR2 is SYDVKM. The CDR3 spans 16 residues. V lost 1 base and J 2 bases, leaving 12 bases between the germline ends. The CDR3 sequence is CASSLFFGSGNQPQHF. As DNA, the CDR3 is TGTGCCAGCAGTTTATTTTTCGGCAGCGGCAATCAGCCCCAGCATTTT.

The chain uses TRBV3-1 (or the pseudogene TRBV3-2) and TRBJ1-5, with D tentatively TRBD1 (5 bases). With 4 bases removed from V and 7 bases from J, the gap between germline ends came to 11 bases. Germline values: CDR1 LGHDT, CDR2 YNNKEL (reference sequence). The CDR3 spans 13 residues. Written as DNA, the CDR3 is TGTGCCAGCAGCCGGGGGAGCGGGCAGCCCCAGCATTTT. Protein: CASSRGSGQPQHF.

The gene calls are TRBV1 and TRBJ1-1. TRBV1 is noted as a pseudogene. This CDR3 is 15 amino acids long. CDR3 in amino acids: CTSSQERRENTEAFF. CDR3 nucleotides: TGCACCAGCAGCCAAGAAAGACGGGAGAACACTGAAGCTTTCTTT.